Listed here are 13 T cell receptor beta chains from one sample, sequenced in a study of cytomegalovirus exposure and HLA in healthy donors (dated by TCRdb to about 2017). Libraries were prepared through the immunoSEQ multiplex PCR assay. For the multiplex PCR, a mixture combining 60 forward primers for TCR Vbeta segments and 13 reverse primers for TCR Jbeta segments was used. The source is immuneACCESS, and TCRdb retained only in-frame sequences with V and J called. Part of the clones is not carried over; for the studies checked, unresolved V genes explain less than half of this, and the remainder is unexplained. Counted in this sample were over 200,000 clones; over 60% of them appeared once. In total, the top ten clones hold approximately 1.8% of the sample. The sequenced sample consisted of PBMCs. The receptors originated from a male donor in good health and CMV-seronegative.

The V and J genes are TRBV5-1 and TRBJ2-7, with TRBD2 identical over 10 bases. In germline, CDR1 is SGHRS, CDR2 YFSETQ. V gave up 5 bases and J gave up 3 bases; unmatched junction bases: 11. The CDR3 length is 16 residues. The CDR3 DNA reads TGCGCCAGCAGGAAACTAGCGGGAACGACGAACTACGAGCAGTACTTC. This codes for CASRKLAGTTNYEQYF.

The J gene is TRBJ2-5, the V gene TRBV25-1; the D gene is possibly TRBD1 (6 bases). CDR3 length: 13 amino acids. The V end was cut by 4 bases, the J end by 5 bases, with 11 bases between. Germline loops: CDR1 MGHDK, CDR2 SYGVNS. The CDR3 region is CASSVTGSETQYF. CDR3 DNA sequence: TGTGCCAGCAGTGTTACAGGGTCCGAGACCCAGTACTTC.

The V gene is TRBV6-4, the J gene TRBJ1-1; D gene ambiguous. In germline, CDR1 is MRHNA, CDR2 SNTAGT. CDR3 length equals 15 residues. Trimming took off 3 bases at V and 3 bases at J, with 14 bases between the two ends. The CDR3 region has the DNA TGTGCCAGCAGTGAAACGGAGGGAGGCGACACTGAAGCTTTCTTT. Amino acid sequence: CASSETEGGDTEAFF.

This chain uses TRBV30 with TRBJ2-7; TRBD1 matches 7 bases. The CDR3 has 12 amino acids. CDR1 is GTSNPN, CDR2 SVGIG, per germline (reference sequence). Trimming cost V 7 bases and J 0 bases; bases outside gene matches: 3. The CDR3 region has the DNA TGTGCCTATCGGGACAGCTCCTACGAGCAGTACTTC. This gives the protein CAYRDSSYEQYF.

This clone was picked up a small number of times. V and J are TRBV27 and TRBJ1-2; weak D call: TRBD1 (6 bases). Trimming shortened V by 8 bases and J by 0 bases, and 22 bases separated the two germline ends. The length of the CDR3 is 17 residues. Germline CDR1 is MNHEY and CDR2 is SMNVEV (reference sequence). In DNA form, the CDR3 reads TGTGCCAGCTACTCAACAGGGCAGTCCCTAGCTAACTATGGCTACACCTTC. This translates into CASYSTGQSLANYGYTF.

In DNA, the CDR3 is TGTGCCAGCAGCTTTACAGGTAGCAATCAGCCCCAGCATTTT. Translation: CASSFTGSNQPQHF. This rearrangement joins TRBV11-1 to TRBJ1-5; D might be TRBD1 (5 bases). Germline CDR1 and CDR2: SGHAT and FQDESV (reference sequence). V gave up 3 bases and J gave up 0 bases, with 6 bases separating them. This CDR3 contains 14 residues.

In nucleotides, the CDR3 is TGTGCCAGCAGCTTGGGCACTCCCACAGATACGCAGTATTTT. Translation: CASSLGTPTDTQYF. The genes are TRBV11-1 and TRBJ2-3; unclear D gene. The CDR3 sequence is 14 residues long. Trimming removed 3 bases at V and 2 bases at J, with 9 bases between. Germline CDR1 is SGHAT and CDR2 is FQDESV (reference sequence).

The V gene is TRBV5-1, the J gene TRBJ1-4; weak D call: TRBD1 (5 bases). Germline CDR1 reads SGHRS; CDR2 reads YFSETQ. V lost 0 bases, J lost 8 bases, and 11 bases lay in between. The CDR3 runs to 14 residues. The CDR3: CASSLDVGGEKLFF. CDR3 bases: TGCGCCAGCAGCTTGGACGTGGGGGGGGAAAAACTGTTTTTT.

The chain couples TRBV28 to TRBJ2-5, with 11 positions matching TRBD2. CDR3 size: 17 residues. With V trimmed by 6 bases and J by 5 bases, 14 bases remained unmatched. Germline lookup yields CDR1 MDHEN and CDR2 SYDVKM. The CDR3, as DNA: TGTGCCAGCAGCGCGGGGAGTAGCGGGAGGGCCGGGGAGACCCAGTACTTC. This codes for CASSAGSSGRAGETQYF.

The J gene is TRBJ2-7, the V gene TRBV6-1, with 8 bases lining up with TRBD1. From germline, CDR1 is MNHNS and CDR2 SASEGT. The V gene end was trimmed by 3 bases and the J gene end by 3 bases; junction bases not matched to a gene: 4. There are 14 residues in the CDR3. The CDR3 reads CASSEGRGLYEQYF. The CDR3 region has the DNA TGTGCCAGCAGTGAGGGCAGGGGGCTCTACGAGCAGTACTTC.

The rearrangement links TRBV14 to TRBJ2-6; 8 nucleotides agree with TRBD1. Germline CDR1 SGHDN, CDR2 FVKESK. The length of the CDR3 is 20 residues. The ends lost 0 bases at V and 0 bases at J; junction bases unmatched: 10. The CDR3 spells CASSQEAARTGNSGANVLTF. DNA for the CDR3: TGTGCCAGCAGCCAAGAAGCGGCGAGGACAGGGAACTCTGGGGCCAACGTCCTGACTTTC.

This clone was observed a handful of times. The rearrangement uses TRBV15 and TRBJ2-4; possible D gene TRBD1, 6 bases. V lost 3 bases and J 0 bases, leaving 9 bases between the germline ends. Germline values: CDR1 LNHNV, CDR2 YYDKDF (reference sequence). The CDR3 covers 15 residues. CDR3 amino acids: CATSSGQLAKNIQYF. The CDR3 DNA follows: TGTGCCACCAGCAGCGGACAGTTAGCCAAAAACATTCAGTACTTC. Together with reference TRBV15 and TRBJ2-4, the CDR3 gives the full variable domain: DAMVIQNPRYQVTQFGKPVTLSCSQTLNHNVMYWYQQKSSQAPKLLFHYYDKDFNNEADTPDNFQSRRPNTSFCFLDIRSPGLGDTAMYLCATSSGQLAKNIQYFGAGTRLSVL.

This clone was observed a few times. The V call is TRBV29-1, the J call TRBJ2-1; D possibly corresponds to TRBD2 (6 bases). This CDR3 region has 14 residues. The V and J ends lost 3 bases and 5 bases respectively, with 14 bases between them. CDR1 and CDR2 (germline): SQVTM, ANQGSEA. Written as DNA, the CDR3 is TGCAGCGTTGAGGGGGGAGCGGCGAACAATGAGCAGTTCTTC. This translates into CSVEGGAANNEQFF.